These 29 T cell receptor beta chains were sequenced from one sample in a study of regulatory T cells in long-lasting Graves disease. As for time point: persistent/refractory GD, antithyroid drugs over 5 years with positive TRAb. RNA isolated from PBMCs was used to make the TCR library. TCR beta libraries were built with iRepertoire HTBI primers and Arm-PCR of CDR3 regions. TCRdb re-derived calls from the multiplex PCR reads in MiXCR, one entry per CDR3 protein. This sample has roughly 450,000 distinct CDR3 sequences, with less than 25% found just once. Sequenced here: peripheral blood mononuclear cells (PBMCs), sampled when the disease was refractory, from a patient treated with antithyroid drugs. Receptor source: a female donor with Graves disease.

This clonotype was observed a handful of times. A read error may be the cause here, since a much bigger clone is one base away. The gene calls are TRBV12-3 or TRBV12-4 and TRBJ1-1, with a possible D match to TRBD1 (6 bases). CDR3 length equals 16 residues. The V end lost 7 bases, the J end lost 0 bases, and 18 bases lay between the germline ends. The DNA for the CDR3 is TGTGCCAGCAACCGAGGAGATGGGGACATGAACACTGAAGCTTTCTTT. This translates into CASNRGDGDMNTEAFF.

This clonotype has ten or more counts. The V and J genes are TRBV2 and TRBJ1-1, with D hard to call. V shed 5 bases and J shed 8 bases, with 6 bases lying between them. This CDR3 region has 10 residues. The germline CDR1 and CDR2 sequences are SNHLY and FYNNEI. The CDR3 bases are TGTGCCAGCAGTAGAGGGGAAGCTTTCTTT. Its translation: CASSRGEAFF.

This clonotype has a count of ten or more. This sequence joins TRBV28 and TRBJ1-1; tentative D call: TRBD1 (5 bases). The length of the CDR3 is 14 residues. V lost 3 bases and J 2 bases, leaving 10 bases between the germline ends. Germline V CDR1 and CDR2: MDHEN, SYDVKM. This CDR3 is CASSLTVYNTEAFF. In DNA form, the CDR3 reads TGTGCCAGCAGTTTGACAGTTTATAACACTGAAGCTTTCTTT.

This clonotype showed up many times. The chain recombines TRBV28 with TRBJ1-2; possible D gene TRBD1, 6 bases. CDR1 is MDHEN, CDR2 SYDVKM, per germline. The CDR3 totals 12 residues. Deletions cut 6 bases from V and 5 bases from J, with 10 bases between. The CDR3 DNA is TGTGCCAGCAGACAACAGGGATATGGCTACACCTTC. Its translation is CASRQQGYGYTF.

The chain combines TRBV19 with TRBJ2-4, with D maybe TRBD1 (5 bases). V gave up 3 bases and J gave up 0 bases, with 9 bases separating them. Per the germline V gene, CDR1 is LNHDA and CDR2 is SQIVND (reference sequence). This CDR3 contains 15 residues. CDR3 DNA sequence: TGTGCCAGTAGTATTCAGGGTCTAGCCAAAAACATTCAGTACTTC. It specifies CASSIQGLAKNIQYF. The full variable domain, completed using reference TRBV19 and TRBJ2-4, is DGGITQSPKYLFRKEGQNVTLSCEQNLNHDAMYWYRQDPGQGLRLIYYSQIVNDFQKGDIAEGYSVSREKKESFPLTVTSAQKNPTAFYLCASSIQGLAKNIQYFGAGTRLSVL.

This clonotype appeared a few times. The J gene is TRBJ1-1, the V gene TRBV4-1; D perhaps matches TRBD1 (5 bases). Germline V gene data show CDR1 as MGHRA and CDR2 as YSYEKL. Trimming cost V 0 bases and J 4 bases, with 6 bases left between them. This CDR3 has 13 residues. CDR3 nucleotides: TGCGCCAGCAGCCAAGATGGGGGCACTGAAGCTTTCTTT. This sequence encodes CASSQDGGTEAFF.

The rearrangement uses TRBV28 and TRBJ2-3; D is uncertain. CDR1 and CDR2 (germline): MDHEN, SYDVKM. The CDR3 is 15 residues long. The ends were cut back, 8 bases at V and 2 bases at J, with 17 bases in the middle. The CDR3 DNA is TGTGCCAGCCCCGTAGTCCCGGGTAACACAGATACGCAGTATTTT. It encodes CASPVVPGNTDTQYF.

The rearrangement joins TRBV6-2 or TRBV6-3 to TRBJ2-2, with D perhaps matching TRBD2 (5 bases). CDR3 length: 17 residues. The ends were cut back, 0 bases at V and 2 bases at J, with 13 bases in the middle. Germline V lookup: CDR1 MNHEY, CDR2 SVGEGT. DNA for the CDR3: TGTGCCAGCAGTTACTCCTTTCCAGCGGTAAACACCGGGGAGCTGTTTTTT. Translating gives CASSYSFPAVNTGELFF.

This clonotype was seen more than once but under ten times. This rearrangement joins TRBV2 to TRBJ2-3, with TRBD2 matching 10 bases. The CDR3 is 15 amino acids. Germline CDR1 SNHLY, CDR2 FYNNEI. V was clipped by 6 bases and J by 4 bases; unmatched bases: 7. CDR3 loop: CASRMGLAGADTQYF. CDR3 sequence (DNA): TGTGCCAGCAGGATGGGGCTAGCGGGGGCAGATACGCAGTATTTT.

The chain uses TRBV11-2 and TRBJ1-1, with 8 positions matching TRBD1. Looked up from germline, CDR1 is SGHAT and CDR2 is FQNNGV. Trimming removed 5 bases from V and 0 bases from J; junction bases left unmatched: 8. The CDR3 is 16 residues long. The CDR3 sequence: CASSVGQGVMNTEAFF. CDR3 DNA sequence: TGTGCCAGCAGCGTCGGACAGGGCGTTATGAACACTGAAGCTTTCTTT.

This clonotype was seen many times. The chain links TRBV29-1 to TRBJ2-5; 9 bases fit TRBD2. Germline CDR1 SQVTM, CDR2 ANQGSEA. V dropped 4 bases and J dropped 2; count of bases not matched to a gene: 8. The length of the CDR3 is 15 residues. CDR3 protein: CSVVWGSGSQETQYF. DNA for the CDR3: TGCAGCGTTGTGTGGGGTAGCGGGAGTCAAGAGACCCAGTACTTC.

A few counts support this clonotype. V gene TRBV7-9 combines with J gene TRBJ1-1; D may be TRBD1 (5 bases). The CDR3 has 15 amino acids. Germline loops: CDR1 SEHNR, CDR2 FQNEAQ (reference sequence). V gave up 5 bases and J gave up 5 bases, with 18 bases separating them. As DNA, the CDR3 is TGTGCCAGCAGCGGGAGGGGCCGTAAGGGAACTGAAGCTTTCTTT. This sequence encodes CASSGRGRKGTEAFF.

This clonotype was recorded at least ten times. The V and J genes are TRBV13 and TRBJ2-7; D possibly corresponds to TRBD1 (6 bases). The CDR3 extends over 14 amino acids. Germline CDR1 and CDR2: PRHDT and FYEKMQ (reference sequence). The germline V and J ends were trimmed by 5 bases and 5 bases, with 16 bases remaining between them. The CDR3 DNA is TGTGCCAGCAGCGGAACAGGGCCAGGCCACGAGCAGTACTTC. Residues: CASSGTGPGHEQYF.

The CDR3 region has the DNA TGTGCCAGCAGATCCCCAGGGTCCAACTATGGCTACACCTTC. Its translation: CASRSPGSNYGYTF. The chain recombines TRBV28 with TRBJ1-2; maybe TRBD1 (5 bases). Germline V gene lookup returns CDR1 MDHEN and CDR2 SYDVKM. V lost 6 bases and J lost 2, with 13 bases in between. The CDR3 runs to 14 residues.

This clonotype was counted between two and nine times. The rearrangement links TRBV5-1 to TRBJ2-7; tentatively, D is TRBD1 or TRBD2 (6 bases each). The CDR3 totals 14 residues. The germline V gene encodes CDR1 SGHRS and CDR2 YFSETQ. Trimming left V 1 base short and J 6 bases short, with 14 bases between. For the CDR3, the DNA is TGCGCCAGCAGCTTGACAGGGCTGGGGGGCGAGCAGTACTTC. This gives the protein CASSLTGLGGEQYF. Full variable domain (rest looked up from reference TRBV5-1 and TRBJ2-7): KAGVTQTPRYLIKTRGQQVTLSCSPISGHRSVSWYQQTPGQGLQFLFEYFSETQRNKGNFPGRFSGRQFSNSRSEMNVSTLELGDSALYLCASSLTGLGGEQYFGPGTRLTVT.

A few counts support this clonotype. The J gene is TRBJ1-1, the V gene TRBV30, with D perhaps TRBD1 (6 bases). The CDR3 extends over 15 amino acids. In germline, CDR1 is GTSNPN, CDR2 SVGIG (reference sequence). Trimming took 1 base from V and 0 from J, leaving 12 bases between them. CDR3 sequence (DNA): TGTGCCTGGAGTGACTTACAGGGCCTGAACACTGAAGCTTTCTTT. Protein product: CAWSDLQGLNTEAFF.

The V gene is TRBV28, the J gene TRBJ1-2; D remains ambiguous. The CDR3 sequence is 13 residues long. V lost 3 bases and J 3 bases, leaving 8 bases between the germline ends. From germline, CDR1 is MDHEN and CDR2 SYDVKM. The CDR3 loop reads CASSLGMDYGYTF. The CDR3 DNA sequence: TGTGCCAGCAGTTTGGGAATGGACTATGGCTACACCTTC.

The chain links TRBV9 to TRBJ1-1; 8 bases line up with TRBD1. V shed 3 bases and J 2 bases; nucleotides not matched to a gene: 9. CDR3 size: 16 residues. The germline V gene has CDR1 SGDLS and CDR2 YYNGEE. The CDR3 loop reads CASSAGEGQVNTEAFF. The DNA for the CDR3 is TGTGCCAGCAGCGCAGGAGAGGGACAGGTAAACACTGAAGCTTTCTTT.

The chain is built from TRBV15 and TRBJ2-3; D unclear. This CDR3 comprises 11 residues. V lost 3 bases and J lost 3, with 1 base in between. The germline CDR1 and CDR2 sequences are LNHNV and YYDKDF (reference sequence). CDR3 region: CATSRTDTQYF. CDR3 in DNA: TGTGCCACCAGCAGGACAGATACGCAGTATTTT.

This chain connects TRBV6-2 or TRBV6-3 to TRBJ1-1; 10 nucleotides match TRBD1. With V trimmed by 10 bases and J by 3 bases, 5 bases remained unmatched. The CDR3 sequence is 13 residues long. Germline assignment: CDR1 MNHEY and CDR2 SVGEGT. CDR3 DNA sequence: TGTGCCAACCGACAGGGGGCTTACACTGAAGCTTTCTTT. The encoded protein is CANRQGAYTEAFF.

This clonotype was counted ten times or more. This chain connects TRBV2 to TRBJ2-7; 7 positions match TRBD2. Germline loops: CDR1 SNHLY, CDR2 FYNNEI. With 6 bases clipped from V and 2 bases from J, the junction kept 4 bases outside the gene matches. CDR3 length: 13 amino acids. CDR3 residues: CASRPSGTYEQYF. In DNA form, the CDR3 reads TGTGCCAGCAGACCTAGCGGTACCTACGAGCAGTACTTC.

The chain uses TRBV6-2 or TRBV6-3 and TRBJ1-1; D is possibly TRBD1 (6 bases). The V gene lost 0 bases and the J gene lost 5 bases, with 16 bases spanning the gap. In germline, CDR1 is MNHEY, CDR2 SVGEGT. The CDR3 sequence is 16 residues long. The CDR3 coding sequence is TGTGCCAGCAGTTACTCGAGGGTTCAGGGGAGGACTGAAGCTTTCTTT. It specifies CASSYSRVQGRTEAFF.

The table lists this clonotype with a few counts. The rearrangement uses TRBV12-3 or TRBV12-4 and TRBJ1-1; D unclear. V was cut by 2 bases and J by 0 bases, with 7 bases left in between. This CDR3 comprises 14 residues. The CDR3 DNA sequence: TGTGCCAGCAGTTTACTGGTGGTGAACACTGAAGCTTTCTTT. This translates into CASSLLVVNTEAFF.

This clonotype appeared many times. V and J are TRBV18 and TRBJ1-4; D perhaps matches TRBD1 (6 bases). CDR1 KGHSH and CDR2 LQKENI come from the germline V gene. Trimming stripped 1 base from V and 4 bases from J, with 7 bases between. This CDR3 contains 14 residues. This CDR3 is CASSPLQGNEKLFF. In DNA form, the CDR3 reads TGTGCCAGCTCACCACTACAGGGTAATGAAAAACTGTTTTTT.

V gene TRBV7-9 combines with J gene TRBJ2-1, with a possible D match to TRBD1 (6 bases). CDR1 and CDR2 (germline): SEHNR, FQNEAQ (reference sequence). The V end lost 5 bases, the J end lost 7 bases, and 21 bases lay between the germline ends. The CDR3 totals 16 residues. CDR3 loop: CASSPGRQGLGNEQFF. In nucleotides, the CDR3 is TGTGCCAGCAGCCCTGGGCGGCAGGGGCTGGGGAATGAGCAGTTCTTC.

This clonotype was seen ten or more times. The CDR3 nucleotides are TGTGCCAGCAGTTACGGAAACAGGCTTAAATACGAGCAGTACTTC. Amino acid sequence: CASSYGNRLKYEQYF. The rearrangement joins TRBV6-5 to TRBJ2-7; the D gene is possibly TRBD1 (5 bases). V was trimmed by 2 bases and J by 4 bases, leaving 15 bases between them. Germline V CDR1 and CDR2: MNHEY, SVGAGI. The CDR3 has 15 residues.

Worth noting for this clonotype: With a much larger clone just one base away, this may be a read error. The chain has TRBV6-1 and TRBJ2-5; D is unclear. CDR1 and CDR2 from the germline V gene are MNHNS and SASEGT. The ends were cut back, 6 bases at V and 5 bases at J, with 7 bases in the middle. The CDR3 length is 11 residues. The CDR3 bases are TGTGCCAGCAGGATGGGGGAGACCCAGTACTTC. Its protein product is CASRMGETQYF.

The V and J genes are TRBV5-1 and TRBJ2-2, with 9 bases fitting TRBD2. CDR1 and CDR2 (germline): SGHRS, YFSETQ. The CDR3 consists of 16 residues. J was trimmed by 2 bases and V by 3 bases; bases with no gene match: 5. This CDR3 is CASSSNSGGNTGELFF. The CDR3 bases are TGCGCCAGCAGCTCGAATAGCGGGGGCAACACCGGGGAGCTGTTTTTT.

This clonotype was found many times. The chain carries TRBV7-7 and TRBJ2-5; maybe TRBD2 (5 bases). Per germline, CDR1 SSHAT and CDR2 FNYEAQ (reference sequence). The CDR3 contains 12 residues. Written as DNA, the CDR3 is TGTGCTAGCGCGGAGAGCCAAGAGACCCAGTACTTC. This gives the protein CASAESQETQYF.